A single sample is the source of the 15 T cell receptor beta chains below, sequenced in a study of T cells in Graves' hyperthyroidism and ophthalmopathy. The investigators amplified TCR beta CDR3 regions from RNA transcripts. Initially, a first-round RT-PCR of the TCR CDR3 employed the HTBI primer set. TCRdb re-derived calls from the multiplex PCR reads in MiXCR, one entry per CDR3 protein. The table lists a few hundred thousand distinct CDR3 sequences, about 17% of them singletons, with around 52% in the top ten. What was sequenced was blood. These receptors were obtained from a woman aged 50 to 60 with Graves' hyperthyroidism.

This clonotype was recorded at least ten times. The chain employs TRBV7-2 and TRBJ2-7, with a weak D call TRBD2 (5 bases). The germline CDR1 and CDR2 sequences are SGHTA and FQGNSA. The CDR3 length is 13 residues. Trimming pared 1 base from V and 6 bases from J, leaving 10 bases between. The DNA of the CDR3 is TGTGCCAGCAGCTTAGTTTGGGAGTTCGAGCAGTACTTC. It encodes CASSLVWEFEQYF.

This clonotype occurred many times. V is TRBV28 and J is TRBJ1-1; D is undetermined. The CDR3 has 14 residues. Trimming stripped 2 bases from V and 0 bases from J, with 7 bases between. Germline V gene sequence: CDR1 MDHEN, CDR2 SYDVKM. As DNA, the CDR3 is TGTGCCAGCAGTTTAATCGGCATGAACACTGAAGCTTTCTTT. Protein product: CASSLIGMNTEAFF.

This chain connects TRBV7-9 to TRBJ2-7, with D unresolved. The V gene's germline CDR1 is SEHNR and CDR2 FQNEAQ (reference sequence). The CDR3 has 18 amino acids. V dropped 5 bases and J dropped 0 bases, with 23 bases sitting between them. CDR3 residues: CASSTNPPGVASSYEQYF. The CDR3 DNA reads TGTGCCAGCAGCACGAATCCCCCGGGTGTGGCGAGCTCCTACGAGCAGTACTTC.

This clonotype was detected many times. The rearrangement uses TRBV3-1 and TRBJ2-3; D is unclear. V lost 3 bases to trimming and J lost 7 bases, with 14 bases between them. The CDR3 spans 14 residues. CDR1 is LGHDT, CDR2 YNNKEL, per germline (reference sequence). The CDR3 loop reads CASSHPDGSYTQYF. CDR3 nucleotide sequence: TGTGCCAGCAGCCACCCGGACGGTTCCTATACGCAGTATTTT.

The V and J genes are TRBV5-4 and TRBJ2-1; 8 bases are shared with TRBD1. Germline lookup yields CDR1 SGHNT and CDR2 YYREEE (reference sequence). The length of the CDR3 is 17 residues. With V trimmed by 4 bases and J by 6 bases, 15 bases remained unmatched. The CDR3 loop reads CASSVPVPGGAGNEQFF. The CDR3, as DNA: TGTGCCAGCAGCGTTCCAGTACCAGGGGGCGCCGGCAATGAGCAGTTCTTC. Filled out from reference TRBV5-4 and TRBJ2-1, the complete variable domain reads ETGVTQSPTHLIKTRGQQVTLRCSSQSGHNTVSWYQQALGQGPQFIFQYYREEENGRGNFPPRFSGLQFPNYSSELNVNALELDDSALYLCASSVPVPGGAGNEQFFGPGTRLTVL.

The chain is built from TRBV6-1 and TRBJ1-5, with 7 positions matching TRBD1. Per the germline V gene, CDR1 is MNHNS and CDR2 is SASEGT. The V gene end was trimmed by 3 bases and the J gene end by 2 bases; junction bases not matched to a gene: 4. The CDR3 contains 15 residues. CDR3 amino acids: CASSEVGTGNQPQHF. In DNA, the CDR3 is TGTGCCAGCAGTGAGGTAGGGACAGGCAATCAGCCCCAGCATTTT.

Ten or more counts support this clonotype. V and J are TRBV7-2 and TRBJ1-5, with D perhaps matching TRBD1 (5 bases). The CDR3 totals 14 residues. Germline V gene lookup returns CDR1 SGHTA and CDR2 FQGNSA. Trimming stripped 1 base from V and 2 bases from J, with 6 bases between. The CDR3 region has the DNA TGTGCCAGCAGCTTAGTCAGGGGCAATCAGCCCCAGCATTTT. Translating it yields CASSLVRGNQPQHF. Full variable domain (rest looked up from reference TRBV7-2 and TRBJ1-5): GAGVSQSPSNKVTEKGKDVELRCDPISGHTALYWYRQSLGQGLEFLIYFQGNSAPDKSGLPSDRFSAERTGGSVSTLTIQRTQQEDSAVYLCASSLVRGNQPQHFGDGTRLSIL.

This clonotype was detected ten times or more. This chain links TRBV7-8 with TRBJ2-7; TRBD1 or TRBD2 may be the D gene (6 bases each). V was trimmed by 5 bases and J by 1 base, leaving 18 bases between them. This CDR3 comprises 16 residues. In germline, CDR1 is SGHVS, CDR2 FQNEAQ. The CDR3 sequence is CASSQDAGGRSYEQYF. For the CDR3, the DNA is TGTGCCAGCAGCCAAGACGCCGGGGGCCGATCCTACGAGCAGTACTTC.

This clonotype was detected a few times. The gene calls are TRBV20-1 and TRBJ1-1; TRBD1 might be the D (5 bases). CDR1 and CDR2 from the germline V gene are DFQATT and SNEGSKA (reference sequence). The CDR3 is made up of 14 amino acids. V was cut by 3 bases and J by 4 bases, with 15 bases left in between. The CDR3 DNA reads TGCAGTGCTAGTTTCGAGGGGCTCGTCACTGAAGCTTTCTTT. Translated, it gives CSASFEGLVTEAFF.

This clonotype was observed at least ten times. The V and J genes are TRBV12-3 or TRBV12-4 and TRBJ2-1; 10 nucleotides line up with TRBD1. CDR3 length equals 15 residues. The junction had 11 bases not matched to a gene; V was cut back by 6 bases and J by 9 bases. CDR3 DNA sequence: TGTGCCAGCAGCCGCTCGACAGGGGGCCCAGGTGAGCAGTTCTTC. Its protein is CASSRSTGGPGEQFF.

This clonotype appeared many times. The J gene is TRBJ1-2, the V gene TRBV12-5; D is unclear. Germline CDR1 and CDR2: LGHNT and FRNRAP. The ends were cut back, 1 base at V and 4 bases at J, with 7 bases in the middle. The CDR3 is made up of 13 amino acids. The CDR3 protein is CASGLGIVYGYTF. The CDR3 DNA reads as TGTGCTAGTGGTTTGGGTATTGTCTATGGCTACACCTTC.

V and J are TRBV6-1 and TRBJ1-2; unclear D gene. V lost 8 bases to trimming and J lost 4 bases, with 17 bases between them. The CDR3 extends over 14 amino acids. The germline V gene has CDR1 MNHNS and CDR2 SASEGT. The CDR3 loop is CASLRDAGPYGYTF. As DNA, the CDR3 is TGTGCCAGCCTGAGGGATGCAGGCCCCTATGGCTACACCTTC.

This clonotype appeared many times. V is TRBV7-8 and J is TRBJ1-1, with D possibly being TRBD1 (5 bases). There are 15 residues in the CDR3. Trimming left V 4 bases short and J 2 bases short, with 14 bases between. Germline values: CDR1 SGHVS, CDR2 FQNEAQ. The CDR3 is CASSSKTTANTEAFF. The DNA for the CDR3 is TGTGCCAGCAGCTCCAAAACGACAGCCAACACTGAAGCTTTCTTT.

This clonotype was counted many times. The rearrangement uses TRBV5-1 and TRBJ1-1; D perhaps matches TRBD1 (5 bases). Germline CDR1 reads SGHRS; CDR2 reads YFSETQ. Trimming cost V 0 bases and J 4 bases, with 10 bases left between them. CDR3 length: 14 residues. This CDR3 reads CASSLEFGGTEAFF. The CDR3 bases are TGCGCCAGCAGCTTGGAGTTCGGGGGCACTGAAGCTTTCTTT.

This clonotype has only one observation. V gene TRBV27 combines with J gene TRBJ2-7, with a tentative D call TRBD1 (6 bases). This CDR3 has 15 residues. The ends were cut back, 6 bases at V and 2 bases at J, with 17 bases in the middle. Germline V CDR1 and CDR2: MNHEY, SMNVEV (reference sequence). CDR3 in DNA: TGTGCCAGCAGACTCACAGGGTCTATCACCTACGAGCAGTACTTC. This codes for CASRLTGSITYEQYF.